Presented here are 27 T cell receptor beta chains from one specimen sequenced in a study of type 1 and type 2 diabetes patients. Amplification started from genomic DNA. Amplification of the beta chain CDR3 used 30 forward and 13 reverse multiplex primers. TCRdb re-called the multiplex PCR reads through MiXCR, storing one row per CDR3 protein. The sample yields more than 250,000 distinct CDR3 sequences, 47% seen once. Source material: peripheral blood mononuclear cells (PBMCs). All receptors come from a man aged 18-30 years with type 2 diabetes.

This clonotype was recorded a few times. The chain links TRBV19 to TRBJ1-2; D ambiguous. The CDR3 has 13 residues. In germline, CDR1 is LNHDA, CDR2 SQIVND (reference sequence). The V and J ends lost 6 bases and 7 bases respectively, with 15 bases between them. DNA of the CDR3: TGTGCCAGTAGCACTACTCGGGGTGCTGGCTACACCTTC. This sequence encodes CASSTTRGAGYTF.

V usage is TRBV6-2 or TRBV6-3 and J usage is TRBJ2-7; possibly TRBD1 for D (6 bases). The V and J ends lost 4 bases and 7 bases respectively, with 8 bases between them. The CDR3 spans 11 residues. In germline, CDR1 is MNHEY, CDR2 SVGEGT. The CDR3 region is CASSFQGEQYF. CDR3 DNA sequence: TGTGCCAGCAGTTTTCAGGGGGAGCAGTACTTC.

The chain has TRBV11-2 and TRBJ2-2; D not resolved. V lost 7 bases and J 0 bases, leaving 9 bases between the germline ends. The CDR3 is made up of 14 amino acids. CDR1 SGHAT and CDR2 FQNNGV come from the germline V gene. CDR3 sequence reads: CASKIPPNTGELFF. CDR3 DNA: TGTGCCAGCAAAATCCCCCCGAACACCGGGGAGCTGTTTTTT. The full variable domain, in which reference TRBV11-2 and TRBJ2-2 provide the parts outside the CDR3, is EAGVAQSPRYKIIEKRQSVAFWCNPISGHATLYWYQQILGQGPKLLIQFQNNGVVDDSQLPKDRFSAERLKGVDSTLKIQPAKLEDSAVYLCASKIPPNTGELFFGEGSRLTVL.

The chain links TRBV29-1 to TRBJ2-5; a possible D gene is TRBD2 (5 bases). The CDR3 consists of 12 residues. Germline loops: CDR1 SQVTM, CDR2 ANQGSEA. V shed 4 bases and J shed 5 bases, with 11 bases lying between them. CDR3 region: CSVVGGPETQYF. CDR3 DNA sequence: TGCAGCGTTGTAGGAGGTCCTGAGACCCAGTACTTC.

V and J are TRBV6-5 and TRBJ2-1; no reliable D call. Germline V gene lookup returns CDR1 MNHEY and CDR2 SVGAGI. Trimming shortened V by 6 bases and J by 0 bases, and 12 bases separated the two germline ends. CDR3 size: 15 residues. The CDR3 bases are TGTGCCAGCAGCTTAGACGCAACCTCCTACAATGAGCAGTTCTTC. This sequence encodes CASSLDATSYNEQFF.

This clonotype was observed a handful of times. The chain uses TRBV7-2 and TRBJ2-3; the D gene is possibly TRBD2 (5 bases). Trimming removed 7 bases from V and 0 bases from J, with 17 bases in between. Germline CDR1 and CDR2: SGHTA and FQGNSA. The CDR3 has 16 residues. DNA for the CDR3: TGTGCCAGCAACTCTCTAGCCGGAACTAGCACAGATACGCAGTATTTT. Encoded protein: CASNSLAGTSTDTQYF. Based on the CDR3 plus reference TRBV7-2 and TRBJ2-3, the full variable domain is GAGVSQSPSNKVTEKGKDVELRCDPISGHTALYWYRQSLGQGLEFLIYFQGNSAPDKSGLPSDRFSAERTGGSVSTLTIQRTQQEDSAVYLCASNSLAGTSTDTQYFGPGTRLTVL.

V is TRBV19 and J is TRBJ1-2; D unresolved. Trimming cost V 11 bases and J 8 bases, with 15 bases left between them. From germline, CDR1 is LNHDA and CDR2 SQIVND (reference sequence). CDR3 length: 11 amino acids. The DNA for the CDR3 is TGTGCCTCCTCACGAGGGTGGGGCTACACCTTC. This sequence encodes CASSRGWGYTF. The variable domain in full, with the rest retrieved from reference TRBV19 and TRBJ1-2, is DGGITQSPKYLFRKEGQNVTLSCEQNLNHDAMYWYRQDPGQGLRLIYYSQIVNDFQKGDIAEGYSVSREKKESFPLTVTSAQKNPTAFYLCASSRGWGYTFGSGTRLTVV.

The chain joins TRBV6-1 to TRBJ1-5; D perhaps matches TRBD1 (6 bases). The CDR3 spans 16 residues. Trimming cost V 7 bases and J 0 bases, with 16 bases left between them. The germline V gene has CDR1 MNHNS and CDR2 SASEGT. In DNA form, the CDR3 reads TGTGCCAGCAACGGACAGACCTTTTTTAGCAATCAGCCCCAGCATTTT. It yields the protein CASNGQTFFSNQPQHF.

On this clonotype: The germline gene is not matched at one end of the junction; a read error may be the cause. This chain connects TRBV7-2 to TRBJ1-2, with D maybe TRBD1 (6 bases). The germline CDR1 and CDR2 sequences are SGHTA and FQGNSA. CDR3 length: 13 residues. The CDR3, as DNA: TGTGCCACCAGCATTGACAGGAACTATGGCTACACCTTC. This translates into CATSIDRNYGYTF.

The chain employs TRBV14 and TRBJ1-2; D may be TRBD1 (6 bases). V gave up 5 bases and J gave up 4 bases, with 14 bases separating them. This CDR3 spans 14 amino acids. Germline values: CDR1 SGHDN, CDR2 FVKESK. As DNA, the CDR3 is TGTGCCAGCAGCTCTGTTGGACAGCCCTATGGCTACACCTTC. The encoded protein is CASSSVGQPYGYTF.

This clonotype was detected a few times. This chain links TRBV19 with TRBJ1-5; D unclear. The CDR3 is 14 residues long. V was cut by 6 bases and J by 5 bases, with 14 bases left in between. Germline CDR1 and CDR2: LNHDA and SQIVND (reference sequence). The CDR3 is CASRKKRTDQPQHF. The CDR3 region has the DNA TGTGCCAGTAGAAAAAAAAGGACCGATCAGCCCCAGCATTTT.

V is TRBV19 and J is TRBJ2-2; no reliable D call. This CDR3 is 13 amino acids long. Germline CDR1 is LNHDA and CDR2 is SQIVND (reference sequence). Trimming stripped 3 bases from V and 9 bases from J, with 11 bases between. The CDR3, as DNA: TGTGCCAGTAGTATGTCATTTGGCTGGGAGCTGTTTTTT. Translated: CASSMSFGWELFF.

The J gene is TRBJ2-1, the V gene TRBV20-1; TRBD2 aligns across 10 bases. The CDR3 runs 13 residues. With 7 bases clipped from V and 4 bases from J, the junction kept 4 bases outside the gene matches. Germline V gene sequence: CDR1 DFQATT, CDR2 SNEGSKA (reference sequence). The CDR3 is CSVERGGYNEQFF. CDR3 DNA sequence: TGCAGTGTGGAGCGGGGGGGTTACAATGAGCAGTTCTTC.

J is TRBJ2-1 and V is TRBV29-1; a possible D gene is TRBD1 (6 bases). Germline V gives CDR1 SQVTM, CDR2 ANQGSEA. Trimming took off 7 bases at V and 7 bases at J, with 17 bases between the two ends. The length of the CDR3 is 13 residues. Here the CDR3 DNA reads TGCAGCGAAACAGGGAGTCTGGGGAATGAGCAGTTCTTC. Translated: CSETGSLGNEQFF.

Of note for this clonotype: A read error may account for a junction end that differs from germline. The gene calls are TRBV10-3 and TRBJ2-1; 14 positions match TRBD2. CDR1 is ENHRY, CDR2 SYGVKD, per germline. This CDR3 has 14 residues. The CDR3 bases are TGTGCCTTGGGGACTAGCGGGAGTACGGGTGAGCAGTTCTTT. Its protein is CALGTSGSTGEQFF.

Turning to this clonotype: One end of the junction is discordant with germline, which a read error may explain. V gene TRBV2 combines with J gene TRBJ2-1; TRBD1 matches at 12 bases. Germline-derived CDR1 and CDR2 are SNHLY and FYNNEI. The CDR3 has 14 amino acids. The CDR3 coding sequence is TGTACCAGCCTTTGGGACAGGGGGCGTGATGAGCAGTTCTTC. It encodes CTSLWDRGRDEQFF.

This sequence joins TRBV11-2 and TRBJ2-1; D gene ambiguous. Germline assignment: CDR1 SGHAT and CDR2 FQNNGV. V lost 8 bases and J lost 5, with 7 bases in between. CDR3 length: 11 residues. CDR3 loop: CASAKHNEQFF. As DNA, the CDR3 is TGTGCCAGCGCGAAGCACAATGAGCAGTTCTTC.

V and J are TRBV13 and TRBJ2-5, with D possibly matching TRBD1 (5 bases). The DNA end lines up better with TRBJ2-1; the J call may be wrong. The CDR3 spans 15 residues. The V gene's germline CDR1 is PRHDT and CDR2 FYEKMQ (reference sequence). The CDR3 region is CASSLPMGRVDEQFF. In DNA form, the CDR3 reads TGTGCCAGCAGCCTACCAATGGGCAGGGTGGATGAGCAGTTCTTC.

The chain couples TRBV28 to TRBJ1-1, with D hard to call. The ends were cut back, 5 bases at V and 3 bases at J, with 19 bases in the middle. This CDR3 is built from 16 residues. Germline V lookup: CDR1 MDHEN, CDR2 SYDVKM. The CDR3 nucleotides are TGTGCCAGCAGTCCCCCCCGTGGTCCTTACTACACTGAAGCTTTCTTT. This translates into CASSPPRGPYYTEAFF. The whole variable domain, remainder taken from reference TRBV28 and TRBJ1-1, is DVKVTQSSRYLVKRTGEKVFLECVQDMDHENMFWYRQDPGLGLRLIYFSYDVKMKEKGDIPEGYSVSREKKERFSLILESASTNQTSMYLCASSPPRGPYYTEAFFGQGTRLTVV.

This clonotype was observed at least ten times. The genes are TRBV25-1 and TRBJ1-2, with TRBD1 matching over 7 bases. Germline CDR1 MGHDK, CDR2 SYGVNS. Germline trimming cut 8 bases from V and 4 bases from J; bases unmatched to any gene: 4. The CDR3 covers 12 residues. In nucleotides, the CDR3 is TGTGCCAGCTGGGGACAGACCTATGGCTACACCTTC. Protein: CASWGQTYGYTF.

On this clonotype: The junction and the germline gene differ at one end; a read error may be behind it. The chain couples TRBV10-3 to TRBJ1-2; D is uncertain. CDR1 is ENHRY and CDR2 is SYGVKD in the germline V gene. The CDR3 contains 14 residues. The CDR3 DNA reads TGTGCCAGCAGTTCGGGTAGGATCAGCTATGGCTACACCTTC. Translation: CASSSGRISYGYTF.

CDR3 sequence (DNA): TGCAGTGCCCCGGGACAGGCGGCTGGTGAGCAGTACTTC. It translates to CSAPGQAAGEQYF. This chain joins TRBV20-1 and TRBJ2-7; 8 bases fit TRBD1. The CDR3 runs to 13 residues. In germline, CDR1 is DFQATT, CDR2 SNEGSKA (reference sequence). V was pared by 6 bases and J by 7 bases, with 11 bases of the junction left unmatched.

On this clonotype: A clone one base away is much larger, so this may be a read error. The J gene is TRBJ2-3, the V gene TRBV10-1; D unclear. The J call is uncertain, as TRBJ1-5 better fits the DNA end. Germline values: CDR1 WNHNN, CDR2 SYGVQD (reference sequence). The CDR3 extends over 13 amino acids. CDR3 sequence reads: CASSTHLTDTQHF. In DNA, the CDR3 is TGCGCCAGCAGTACTCATCTCACAGATACGCAGCATTTT.

The chain employs TRBV27 and TRBJ1-4; no clear D. Per germline, CDR1 MNHEY and CDR2 SMNVEV (reference sequence). V dropped 2 bases and J dropped 8 bases, with 15 bases sitting between them. CDR3 length: 15 amino acids. CDR3 in DNA: TGTGCCAGCAGTTTAGAGGGCAGGCTTTGGGAAAAACTGTTTTTT. It is translated as CASSLEGRLWEKLFF.

This clonotype was picked up many times. The rearrangement uses TRBV2 and TRBJ2-7; no firm D call. Trimming removed 8 bases from V and 2 bases from J, with 13 bases in between. Germline V gene data show CDR1 as SNHLY and CDR2 as FYNNEI. The CDR3 has 13 residues. CDR3 protein: CASWSQPPYEQYF. In DNA form, the CDR3 reads TGTGCCAGCTGGTCCCAACCACCCTACGAGCAGTACTTC.

J is TRBJ1-2 and V is TRBV6-5, with 7 positions matching TRBD1. The CDR3 covers 14 residues. The V and J ends lost 7 bases and 4 bases, in that order; junction bases with no gene match: 9. Per the germline V gene, CDR1 is MNHEY and CDR2 is SVGAGI. The CDR3 sequence is CASMWTGNSYGYTF. CDR3 in DNA: TGTGCCAGCATGTGGACAGGAAATAGCTATGGCTACACCTTC.

The V and J genes are TRBV11-2 and TRBJ2-1, with 8 positions matching TRBD2. Germline CDR1 is SGHAT and CDR2 is FQNNGV. V gave up 8 bases and J gave up 7 bases; unmatched junction bases: 13. The CDR3 sequence is 15 residues long. The CDR3 sequence is CASRSVPGGSNEQFF. In DNA, the CDR3 is TGTGCCAGCCGATCGGTCCCGGGAGGGAGTAATGAGCAGTTCTTC.